This T cell receptor beta chain was recorded in a study of T cells after yellow fever vaccination. Germline CDR1 and CDR2: SNHLY and FYNNEI. The CDR3 has 13 residues. V lost 2 bases, J lost 3 bases, and 7 bases lay in between. TCRdb reanalysed the 5' RACE reads using MiXCR and keeps one entry per CDR3 protein. Of 550,000 to 750,000 distinct CDR3 sequences in the sample, roughly 13% are singletons; the top ten hold about 14%. This chain uses TRBV2 with TRBJ1-1; no definite D call. This TCR was sampled from a man between 25 and 39 years old who received the YFV17D yellow fever vaccine. The sample here was PBMCs, taken on the day of the yellow fever booster vaccination. The chain's CDR3 is CASSEMVYTEAFF. The CDR3 DNA reads as TGTGCCAGCAGTGAAATGGTGTACACTGAAGCTTTCTTT. The variable domain in full, completed from reference TRBV2 and TRBJ1-1, reads EPEVTQTPSHQVTQMGQEVILRCVPISNHLYFYWYRQILGQKVEFLVSFYNNEISEKSEIFDDQFSVERPDGSNFTLKIRSTKLEDSAMYFCASSEMVYTEAFFGQGTRLTVV.